This T cell receptor beta chain derives from a study of cytomegalovirus exposure and HLA in healthy donors. With 60 Vbeta and 13 Jbeta primers, the PCR was carried out. Assay used: immunoSEQ multiplex PCR; TCRdb lists only in-frame clones, some missing. The table lists 11,000 to 15,000 clones, about two thirds of them singletons. This CDR3 has 13 amino acids. Trimming took 6 bases from V and 8 from J, leaving 13 bases between them. Germline V gives CDR1 KGHSH, CDR2 LQKENI. V usage is TRBV18 and J usage is TRBJ1-4; no definite D call. The receptor comes from a woman aged 50 to 65 in good health and CMV-seropositive. The sequencing input was PBMCs. CDR3 in amino acids: CASSPKRFEKLFF. The CDR3 bases are TGTGCCAGCTCCCCCAAGAGGTTCGAAAAACTGTTTTTT.